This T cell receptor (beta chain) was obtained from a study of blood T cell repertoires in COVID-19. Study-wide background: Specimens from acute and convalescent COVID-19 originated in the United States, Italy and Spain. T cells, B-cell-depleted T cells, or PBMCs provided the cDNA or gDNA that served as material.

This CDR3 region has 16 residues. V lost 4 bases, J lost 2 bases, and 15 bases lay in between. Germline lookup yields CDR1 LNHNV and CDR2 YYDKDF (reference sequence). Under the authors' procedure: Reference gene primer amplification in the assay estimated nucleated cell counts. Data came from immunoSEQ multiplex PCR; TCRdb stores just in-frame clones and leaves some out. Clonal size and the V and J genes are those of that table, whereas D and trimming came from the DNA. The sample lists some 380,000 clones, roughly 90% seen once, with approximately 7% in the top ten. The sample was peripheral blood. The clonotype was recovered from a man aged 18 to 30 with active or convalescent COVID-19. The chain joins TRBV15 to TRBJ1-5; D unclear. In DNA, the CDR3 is TGTGCCACCAGCACCGGCGCAGGTAAGGGCAATCAGCCCCAGCATTTT. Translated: CATSTGAGKGNQPQHF.